One and the same sample provided the 11 T cell receptor beta chains below, sequenced in a study of cytomegalovirus exposure and HLA in healthy donors. 60 Vbeta and 13 Jbeta primers were used in PCR. Using immunoSEQ multiplex PCR, the repertoire was profiled, and TCRdb retains in-frame clones only, with some absent. This sample yields about 92,000 clones, of which 81% are seen a single time; roughly 1.3% belongs to the top ten. Sequencing used PBMCs. The receptors here all came from a girl aged 2-10 years in good health and CMV-seropositive.

The chain links TRBV6-6 to TRBJ2-7, with 12 bases lining up with TRBD2. In germline, CDR1 is MNHNY, CDR2 SVGAGI (reference sequence). The ends lost 2 bases at V and 3 bases at J; junction bases unmatched: 5. The CDR3 has 16 amino acids. The DNA for the CDR3 is TGTGCCAGCAGTTACCGACTAGCGGGAGATGACTACGAGCAGTACTTC. As protein: CASSYRLAGDDYEQYF.

The V gene is TRBV6-5, the J gene TRBJ2-1, with D perhaps matching TRBD2 (5 bases). CDR3 length equals 14 residues. Germline CDR1 is MNHEY and CDR2 is SVGAGI. The V end was cut by 6 bases, the J end by 4 bases, with 13 bases between. The CDR3 here is CASSLTGSYNEQFF. In nucleotides, the CDR3 is TGTGCCAGCAGCCTTACGGGGTCTTACAATGAGCAGTTCTTC.

This clone was observed once. The chain uses TRBV14 and TRBJ2-1; no clear D. From germline, CDR1 is SGHDN and CDR2 FVKESK. V was clipped by 1 base and J by 3 bases, with 7 bases between them. The CDR3 loop spans 14 amino acids. The CDR3 coding sequence is TGTGCCAGCAGCCAAGCACAGATCTACAATGAGCAGTTCTTC. Translated, it gives CASSQAQIYNEQFF.

J is TRBJ2-3 and V is TRBV7-8; 9 bases map to TRBD1. V gave up 4 bases and J gave up 1 base; unmatched junction bases: 9. Germline-derived CDR1 and CDR2 are SGHVS and FQNEAQ. CDR3 size: 17 residues. The CDR3 sequence: CASSSRTGVLGTDTQYF. The CDR3 nucleotides read TGTGCCAGCAGCTCCCGGACAGGGGTATTAGGCACAGATACGCAGTATTTT.

The rearrangement uses TRBV5-6 and TRBJ1-1, with TRBD1 as a possible D gene (5 bases). The germline V and J ends were trimmed by 4 bases and 1 base, with 17 bases remaining between them. From germline, CDR1 is SGHDT and CDR2 YYEEEE. This CDR3 is 16 amino acids long. In DNA form, the CDR3 reads TGTGCCAGCAGCCCGTTGGGGGGGGTGGCGAACACTGAAGCTTTCTTT. Protein: CASSPLGGVANTEAFF.

This sequence joins TRBV6-5 and TRBJ2-6; D gene ambiguous. V lost 6 bases and J 1 base, leaving 10 bases between the germline ends. The CDR3 consists of 15 residues. The germline CDR1 and CDR2 sequences are MNHEY and SVGAGI. CDR3 in amino acids: CASSSTPSGANVLTF. The CDR3, as DNA: TGTGCCAGCAGCTCTACTCCATCTGGGGCCAACGTCCTGACTTTC.

The CDR3 DNA is TGTGCCAGCAGCTTCGGCACTGAAGCTTTCTTT. Protein sequence: CASSFGTEAFF. V is TRBV7-9 and J is TRBJ1-1, with no clear D. Looked up from germline, CDR1 is SEHNR and CDR2 is FQNEAQ (reference sequence). This CDR3 has 11 amino acids. Trimming took off 3 bases at V and 4 bases at J, with 3 bases between the two ends.

The chain employs TRBV13 and TRBJ1-3, with D tentatively TRBD1 (5 bases). The CDR3 is made up of 16 amino acids. V gave up 0 bases and J gave up 4 bases, with 13 bases separating them. Germline V gene sequence: CDR1 PRHDT, CDR2 FYEKMQ (reference sequence). The DNA for the CDR3 is TGTGCCAGCAGCTTAGGGACAGTCAAGGCAGGAAACACCATATATTTT. Translating it yields CASSLGTVKAGNTIYF.

The V and J genes are TRBV7-2 and TRBJ2-2; D gene ambiguous. Trimming took 1 base from V and 1 from J, leaving 10 bases between them. The CDR3 loop spans 16 amino acids. The germline CDR1 and CDR2 sequences are SGHTA and FQGNSA. CDR3 coding DNA: TGTGCCAGCAGCTTAGGGGCCAGATTGAACACCGGGGAGCTGTTTTTT. Translating gives CASSLGARLNTGELFF.

In this sample, this clone turned up once. V and J are TRBV29-1 and TRBJ2-3, with D possibly TRBD1 on 6 matching bases. V lost 3 bases and J lost 2, with 18 bases in between. This CDR3 comprises 16 residues. Looked up from germline, CDR1 is SQVTM and CDR2 is ANQGSEA. The CDR3 DNA reads TGCAGCGTTGAGGGGATCCGGGACACCTTCACAGATACGCAGTATTTT. This encodes CSVEGIRDTFTDTQYF.

The V and J genes are TRBV7-6 and TRBJ2-7; D perhaps matches TRBD2 (6 bases). The CDR3 length is 13 residues. The V and J ends lost 1 base and 3 bases respectively, with 7 bases between them. CDR1 SGHVS and CDR2 FNYEAQ come from the germline V gene. CDR3 DNA sequence: TGTGCCAGCAGCTTAGGGGGGGTCTACGAGCAGTACTTC. Translation: CASSLGGVYEQYF.